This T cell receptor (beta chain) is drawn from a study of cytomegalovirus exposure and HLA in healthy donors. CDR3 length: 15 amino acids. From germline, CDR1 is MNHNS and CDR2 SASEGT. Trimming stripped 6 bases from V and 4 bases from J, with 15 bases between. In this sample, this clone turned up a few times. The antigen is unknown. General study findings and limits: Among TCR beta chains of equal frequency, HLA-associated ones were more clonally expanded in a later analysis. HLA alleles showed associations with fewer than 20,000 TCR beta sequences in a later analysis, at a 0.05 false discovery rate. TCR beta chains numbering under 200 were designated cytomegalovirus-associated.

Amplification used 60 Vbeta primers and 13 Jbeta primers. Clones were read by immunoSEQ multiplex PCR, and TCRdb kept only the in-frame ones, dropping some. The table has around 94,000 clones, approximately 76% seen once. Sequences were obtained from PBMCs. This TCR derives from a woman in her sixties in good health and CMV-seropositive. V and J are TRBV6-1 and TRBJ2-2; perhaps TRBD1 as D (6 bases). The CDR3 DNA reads TGTGCCAGCAGGAGGTCAGGGGTTAGCACCGGGGAGCTGTTTTTT. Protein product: CASRRSGVSTGELFF.